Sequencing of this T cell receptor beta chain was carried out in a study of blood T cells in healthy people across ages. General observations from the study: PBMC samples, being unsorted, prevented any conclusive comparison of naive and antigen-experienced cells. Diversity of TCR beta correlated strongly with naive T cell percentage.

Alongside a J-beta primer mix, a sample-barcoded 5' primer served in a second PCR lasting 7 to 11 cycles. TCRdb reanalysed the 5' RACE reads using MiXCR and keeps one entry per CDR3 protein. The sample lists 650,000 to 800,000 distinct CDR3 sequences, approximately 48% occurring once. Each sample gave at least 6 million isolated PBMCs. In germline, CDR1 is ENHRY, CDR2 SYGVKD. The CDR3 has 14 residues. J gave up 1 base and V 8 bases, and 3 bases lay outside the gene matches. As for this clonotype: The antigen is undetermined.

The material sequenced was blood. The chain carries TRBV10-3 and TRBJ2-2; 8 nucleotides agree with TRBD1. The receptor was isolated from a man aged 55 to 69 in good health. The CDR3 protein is CAIRGTGNTGELFF. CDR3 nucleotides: TGTGCCATCCGCGGGACAGGGAACACCGGGGAGCTGTTTTTT.